This entry is about one TCR beta chain. Its matching antigen is unknown. This sample was included in a study of CD8+ T cells in alopecia areata. Study-level information: Treatment comprised oral tofacitinib, 5 to 10 mg twice daily, in treated patients. Study-wide points: Clonality was higher in lesional than normal scalp, especially in alopecia totalis/universalis.

RNA, once extracted, was reverse transcribed into cDNA for use as the sequencing template. Only in-frame clones appear in the TCRdb table, and some are missing; sequencing was by immunoSEQ multiplex PCR. The sample lists around 250,000 clones; around two thirds were seen once. Lesional scalp punch biopsies and peripheral blood were collected from alopecia areata patients. The CDR3 extends over 13 amino acids. Germline CDR1 is GTSNPN and CDR2 is SVGIG (reference sequence). This clonotype was obtained from a human donor with alopecia areata. The chain employs TRBV30 and TRBJ2-1, with 7 positions matching TRBD1. This specimen was CD4+ T cells sorted from blood, taken at week 0. CDR3: CAATGKGDNEQFF. As DNA, the CDR3 is TGTGCTGCGACAGGGAAAGGGGACAATGAGCAGTTCTTC.